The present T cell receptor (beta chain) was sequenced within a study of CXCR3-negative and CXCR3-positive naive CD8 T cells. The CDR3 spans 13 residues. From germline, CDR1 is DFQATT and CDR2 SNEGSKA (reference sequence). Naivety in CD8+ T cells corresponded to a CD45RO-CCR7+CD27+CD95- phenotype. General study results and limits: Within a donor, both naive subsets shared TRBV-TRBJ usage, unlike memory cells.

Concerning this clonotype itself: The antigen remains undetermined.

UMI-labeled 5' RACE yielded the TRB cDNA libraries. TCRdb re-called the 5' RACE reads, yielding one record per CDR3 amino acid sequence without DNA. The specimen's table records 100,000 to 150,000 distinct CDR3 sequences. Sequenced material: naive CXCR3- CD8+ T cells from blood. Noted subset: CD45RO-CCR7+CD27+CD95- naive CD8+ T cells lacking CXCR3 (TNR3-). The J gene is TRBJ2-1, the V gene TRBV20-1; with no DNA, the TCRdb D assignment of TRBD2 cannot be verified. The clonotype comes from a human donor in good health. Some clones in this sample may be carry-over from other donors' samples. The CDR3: CSARNSGYNEQFF.